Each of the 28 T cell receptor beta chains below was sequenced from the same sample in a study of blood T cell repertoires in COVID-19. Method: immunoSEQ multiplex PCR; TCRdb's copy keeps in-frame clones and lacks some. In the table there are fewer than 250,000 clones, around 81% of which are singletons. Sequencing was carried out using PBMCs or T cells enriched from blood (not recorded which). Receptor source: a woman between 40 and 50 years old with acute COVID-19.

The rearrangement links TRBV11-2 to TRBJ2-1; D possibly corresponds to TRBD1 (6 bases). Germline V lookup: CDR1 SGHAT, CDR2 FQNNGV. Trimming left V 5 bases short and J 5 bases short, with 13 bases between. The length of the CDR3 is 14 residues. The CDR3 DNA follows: TGTGCCAGCAGCCAACAGGGAGCCCACAATGAGCAGTTCTTC. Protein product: CASSQQGAHNEQFF.

The CDR3 is CAISDGTISYEQYF. For the CDR3, the DNA is TGTGCCATCAGTGATGGGACTATCTCCTACGAGCAGTACTTC. The chain combines TRBV10-3 with TRBJ2-7; 7 bases agree with TRBD2. CDR1 and CDR2 (germline): ENHRY, SYGVKD. This CDR3 has 14 residues. J gave up 0 bases and V 3 bases, and 2 bases lay outside the gene matches.

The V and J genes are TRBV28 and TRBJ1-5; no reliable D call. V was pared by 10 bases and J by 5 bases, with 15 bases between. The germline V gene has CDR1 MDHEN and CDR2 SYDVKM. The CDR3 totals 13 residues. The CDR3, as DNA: TGTGCCACCCAGCCGGGGAAGGATCAGCCCCAGCATTTT. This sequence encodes CATQPGKDQPQHF.

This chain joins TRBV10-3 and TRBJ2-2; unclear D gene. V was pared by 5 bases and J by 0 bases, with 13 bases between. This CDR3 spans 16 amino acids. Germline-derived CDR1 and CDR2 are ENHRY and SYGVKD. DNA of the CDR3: TGTGCCATCAGTCAAGGTTCTGGAGCGAACACCGGGGAGCTGTTTTTT. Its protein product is CAISQGSGANTGELFF.

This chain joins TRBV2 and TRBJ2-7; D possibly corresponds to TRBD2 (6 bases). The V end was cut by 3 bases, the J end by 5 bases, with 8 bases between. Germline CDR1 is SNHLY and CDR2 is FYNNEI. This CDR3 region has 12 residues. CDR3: CASSETSHEQYF. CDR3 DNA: TGTGCCAGCAGTGAGACTAGTCACGAGCAGTACTTC. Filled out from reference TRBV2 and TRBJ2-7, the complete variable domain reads EPEVTQTPSHQVTQMGQEVILRCVPISNHLYFYWYRQILGQKVEFLVSFYNNEISEKSEIFDDQFSVERPDGSNFTLKIRSTKLEDSAMYFCASSETSHEQYFGPGTRLTVT.

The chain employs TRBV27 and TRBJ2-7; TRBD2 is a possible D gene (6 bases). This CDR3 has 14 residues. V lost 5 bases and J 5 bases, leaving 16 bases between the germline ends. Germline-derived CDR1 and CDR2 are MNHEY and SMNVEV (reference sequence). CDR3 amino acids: CASSRAGPYHEQYF. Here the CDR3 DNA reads TGTGCCAGCAGTCGGGCGGGACCCTACCACGAGCAGTACTTC.

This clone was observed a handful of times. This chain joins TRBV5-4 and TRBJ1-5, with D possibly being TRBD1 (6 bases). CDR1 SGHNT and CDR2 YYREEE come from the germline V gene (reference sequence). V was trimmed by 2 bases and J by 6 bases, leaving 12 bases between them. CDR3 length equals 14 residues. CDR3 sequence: CASSLGGAGQPQHF. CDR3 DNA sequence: TGTGCCAGCAGCTTAGGGGGGGCAGGTCAGCCCCAGCATTTT. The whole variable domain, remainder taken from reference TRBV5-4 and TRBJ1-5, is ETGVTQSPTHLIKTRGQQVTLRCSSQSGHNTVSWYQQALGQGPQFIFQYYREEENGRGNFPPRFSGLQFPNYSSELNVNALELDDSALYLCASSLGGAGQPQHFGDGTRLSIL.

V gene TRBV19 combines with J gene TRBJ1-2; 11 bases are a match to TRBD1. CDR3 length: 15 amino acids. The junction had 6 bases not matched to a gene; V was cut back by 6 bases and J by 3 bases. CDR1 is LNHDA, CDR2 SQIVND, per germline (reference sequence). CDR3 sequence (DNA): TGTGCCAGTAGCCCAGGACAGGGGGCGTACTATGGCTACACCTTC. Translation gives CASSPGQGAYYGYTF.

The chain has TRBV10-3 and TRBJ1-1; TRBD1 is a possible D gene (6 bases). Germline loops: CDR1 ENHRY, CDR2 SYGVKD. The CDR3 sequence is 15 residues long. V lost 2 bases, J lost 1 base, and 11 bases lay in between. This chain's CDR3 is CAISEPGRGNTEAFF. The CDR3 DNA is TGTGCCATCAGTGAGCCTGGCAGGGGGAACACTGAAGCTTTCTTT.

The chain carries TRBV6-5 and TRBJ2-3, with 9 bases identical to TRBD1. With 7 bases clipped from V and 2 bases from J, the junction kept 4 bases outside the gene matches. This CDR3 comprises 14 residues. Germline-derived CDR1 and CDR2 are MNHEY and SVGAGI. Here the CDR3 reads CASKGQGVTDTQYF. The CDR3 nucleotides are TGTGCCAGCAAGGGACAGGGTGTCACAGATACGCAGTATTTT.

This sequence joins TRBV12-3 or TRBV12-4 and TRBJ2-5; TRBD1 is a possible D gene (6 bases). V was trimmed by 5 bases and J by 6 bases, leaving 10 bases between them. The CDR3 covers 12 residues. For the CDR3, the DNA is TGTGCCAGCAGTCCAGGACAGAAGACCCAGTACTTC. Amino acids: CASSPGQKTQYF.

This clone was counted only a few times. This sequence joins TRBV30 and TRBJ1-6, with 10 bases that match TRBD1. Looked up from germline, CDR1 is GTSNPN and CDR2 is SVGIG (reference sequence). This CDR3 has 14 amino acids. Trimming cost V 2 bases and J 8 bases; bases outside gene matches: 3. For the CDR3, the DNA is TGTGCCTGGAGTCCGGGACAGGGGTATTCACCCCTCCACTTT. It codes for CAWSPGQGYSPLHF.

In nucleotides, the CDR3 is TGTGCCAGCAGCCGTGGACTAGCCGGGTGGAACGAGCAGTACTTC. This gives the protein CASSRGLAGWNEQYF. This chain connects TRBV5-8 to TRBJ2-7; 8 positions agree with TRBD2. V lost 4 bases to trimming and J lost 5 bases; unmatched junction nucleotides: 11. The germline CDR1 and CDR2 sequences are SGHTS and YDEGEE. This CDR3 region has 15 residues.

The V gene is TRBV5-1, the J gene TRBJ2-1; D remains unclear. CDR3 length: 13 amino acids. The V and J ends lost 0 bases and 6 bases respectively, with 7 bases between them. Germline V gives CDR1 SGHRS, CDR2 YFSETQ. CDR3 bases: TGCGCCAGCAGCTTGGGGCGAGGCAATGAGCAGTTCTTC. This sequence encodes CASSLGRGNEQFF.

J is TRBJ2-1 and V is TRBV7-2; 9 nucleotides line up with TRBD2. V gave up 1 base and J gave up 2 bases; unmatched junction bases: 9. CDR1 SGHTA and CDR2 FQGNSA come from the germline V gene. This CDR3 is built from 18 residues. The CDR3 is CASSLVGGGLAAYNEQFF. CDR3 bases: TGTGCCAGCAGCTTAGTCGGGGGGGGACTAGCTGCCTACAATGAGCAGTTCTTC. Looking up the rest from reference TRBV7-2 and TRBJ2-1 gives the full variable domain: GAGVSQSPSNKVTEKGKDVELRCDPISGHTALYWYRQSLGQGLEFLIYFQGNSAPDKSGLPSDRFSAERTGGSVSTLTIQRTQQEDSAVYLCASSLVGGGLAAYNEQFFGPGTRLTVL.

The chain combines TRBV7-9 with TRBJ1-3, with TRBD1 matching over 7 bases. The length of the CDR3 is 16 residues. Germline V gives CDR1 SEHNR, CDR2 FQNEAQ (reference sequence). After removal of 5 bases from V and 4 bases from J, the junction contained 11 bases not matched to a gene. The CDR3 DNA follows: TGTGCCAGCAGCCGTAGCGCGGGACAGAAGGGAAACACCATATATTTT. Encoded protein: CASSRSAGQKGNTIYF.

CDR3 sequence (DNA): TGTGCCAGCAGCCAAGCATCCGGGATTAATGAAAAACTGTTTTTT. Encoded protein: CASSQASGINEKLFF. The J gene is TRBJ1-4, the V gene TRBV3-1 (or the pseudogene TRBV3-2); D unresolved. This CDR3 contains 15 residues. The V end was cut by 1 base, the J end by 4 bases, with 10 bases between. Germline V lookup: CDR1 LGHDT, CDR2 YNNKEL (reference sequence).

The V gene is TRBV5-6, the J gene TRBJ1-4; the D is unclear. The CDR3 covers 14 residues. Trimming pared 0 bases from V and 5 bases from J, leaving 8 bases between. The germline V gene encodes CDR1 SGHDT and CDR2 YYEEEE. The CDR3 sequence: CASSLVGLNEKLFF. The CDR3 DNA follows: TGTGCCAGCAGCTTGGTGGGCCTCAATGAAAAACTGTTTTTT.

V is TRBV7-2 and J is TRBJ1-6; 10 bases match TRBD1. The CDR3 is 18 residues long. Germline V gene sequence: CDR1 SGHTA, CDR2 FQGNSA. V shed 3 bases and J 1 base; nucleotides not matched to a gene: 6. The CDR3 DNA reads TGTGCCAGCAGCTTCCAACGACAGGGGGCGTCCTATAATTCACCCCTCCACTTT. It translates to CASSFQRQGASYNSPLHF.

The CDR3 loop reads CATSDSPGQGALGYTF. The CDR3 DNA follows: TGTGCCACCAGTGACTCCCCCGGACAGGGGGCTCTAGGCTACACCTTC. The J gene is TRBJ1-2, the V gene TRBV24-1; TRBD1 matches at 11 bases. With 4 bases clipped from V and 8 bases from J, the junction kept 11 bases outside the gene matches. Germline CDR1 KGHDR, CDR2 SFDVKD. This CDR3 region has 16 residues.

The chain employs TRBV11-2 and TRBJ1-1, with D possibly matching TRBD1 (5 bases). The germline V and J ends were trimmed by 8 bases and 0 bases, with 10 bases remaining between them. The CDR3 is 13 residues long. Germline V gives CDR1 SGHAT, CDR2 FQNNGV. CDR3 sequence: CASLSGLNTEAFF. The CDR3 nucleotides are TGTGCCAGCCTCTCAGGGTTGAACACTGAAGCTTTCTTT.

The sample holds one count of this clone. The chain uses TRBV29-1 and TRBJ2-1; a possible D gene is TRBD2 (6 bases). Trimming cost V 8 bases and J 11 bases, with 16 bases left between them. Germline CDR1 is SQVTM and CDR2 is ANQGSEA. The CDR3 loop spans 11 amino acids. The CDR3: CSTYSRGQQFF. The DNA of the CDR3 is TGCAGCACGTATTCGCGGGGTCAGCAGTTCTTC.

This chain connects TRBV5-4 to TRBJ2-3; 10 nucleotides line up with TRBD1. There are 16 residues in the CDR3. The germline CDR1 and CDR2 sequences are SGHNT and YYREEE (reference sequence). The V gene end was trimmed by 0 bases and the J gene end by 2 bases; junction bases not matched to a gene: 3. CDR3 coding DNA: TGTGCCAGCAGCTTGGGACAGGGGGCACCCACAGATACGCAGTATTTT. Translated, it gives CASSLGQGAPTDTQYF.

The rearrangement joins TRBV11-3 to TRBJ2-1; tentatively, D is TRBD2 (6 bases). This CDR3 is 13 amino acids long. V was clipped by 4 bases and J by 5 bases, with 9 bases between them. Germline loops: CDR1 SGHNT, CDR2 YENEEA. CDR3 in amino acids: CASSWRGDNEQFF. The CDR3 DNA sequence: TGTGCCAGCAGCTGGAGGGGTGACAATGAGCAGTTCTTC.

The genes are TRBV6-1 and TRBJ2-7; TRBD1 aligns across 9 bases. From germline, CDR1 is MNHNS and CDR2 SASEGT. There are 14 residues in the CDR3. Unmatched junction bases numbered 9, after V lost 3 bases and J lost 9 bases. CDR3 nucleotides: TGTGCCAGCAGTGACACAGGGGGCCAGTCTGTGCAGTACTTC. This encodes CASSDTGGQSVQYF.

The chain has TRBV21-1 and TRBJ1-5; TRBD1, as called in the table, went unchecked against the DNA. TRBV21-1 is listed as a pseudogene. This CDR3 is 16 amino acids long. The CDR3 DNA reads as TGTGCCAGCAGCGCACAACAGGGGGTGGGCAATCAGCCCCAGCATTTT. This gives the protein CASSAQQGVGNQPQHF.

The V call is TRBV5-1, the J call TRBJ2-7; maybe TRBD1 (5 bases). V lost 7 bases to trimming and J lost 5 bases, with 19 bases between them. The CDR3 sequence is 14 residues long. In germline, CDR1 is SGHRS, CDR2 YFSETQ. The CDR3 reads CASGRQTSSDEQYF. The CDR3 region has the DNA TGCGCCAGCGGTCGACAGACCTCTTCCGACGAGCAGTACTTC.

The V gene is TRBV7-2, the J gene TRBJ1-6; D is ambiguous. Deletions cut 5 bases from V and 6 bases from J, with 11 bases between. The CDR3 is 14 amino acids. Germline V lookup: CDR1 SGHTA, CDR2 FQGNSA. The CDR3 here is CASSVDQVNSPLHF. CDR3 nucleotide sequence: TGTGCCAGCAGCGTAGACCAGGTTAATTCACCCCTCCACTTT.